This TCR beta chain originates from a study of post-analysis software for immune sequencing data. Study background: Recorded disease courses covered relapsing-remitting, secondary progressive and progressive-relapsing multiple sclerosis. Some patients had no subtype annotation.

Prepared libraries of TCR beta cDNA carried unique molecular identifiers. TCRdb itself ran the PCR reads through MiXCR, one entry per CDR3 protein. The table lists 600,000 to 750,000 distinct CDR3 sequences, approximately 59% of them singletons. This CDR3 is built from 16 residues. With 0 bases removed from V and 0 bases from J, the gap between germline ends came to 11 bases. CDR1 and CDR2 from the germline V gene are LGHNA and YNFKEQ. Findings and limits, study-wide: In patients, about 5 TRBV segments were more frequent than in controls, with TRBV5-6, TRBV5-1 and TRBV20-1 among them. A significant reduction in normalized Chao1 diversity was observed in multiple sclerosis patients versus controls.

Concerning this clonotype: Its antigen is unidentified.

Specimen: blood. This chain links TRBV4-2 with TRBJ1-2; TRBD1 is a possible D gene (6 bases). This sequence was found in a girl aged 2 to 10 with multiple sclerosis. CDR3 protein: CASSQDIRTANYGYTF. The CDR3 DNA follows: TGTGCCAGCAGCCAAGATATACGGACAGCTAACTATGGCTACACCTTC.